The clone carrying this T cell receptor (beta chain) was observed many times. TCRdb used MiXCR to reprocess the RACE reads, holding one entry per CDR3 protein. The sample contains about 120,000 distinct CDR3 sequences, approximately 10% of which appear only once. This CDR3 has 15 residues. V was cut by 5 bases and J by 8 bases, with 16 bases left in between. Germline assignment: CDR1 LGHDT and CDR2 YNNKEL (reference sequence). Time point of the sample: patch test 3, about 24 weeks after DPC sensitization. Stated treatment: therapeutic diphenylcyclopropenone sensitization with weekly scalp DPC. The donor pool consisted of alopecia patients aged 18 to 70 years, considered suitable for DPC. Extraction of total RNA was performed on unfractionated whole blood. The data belong to a study of human T cells and chemical hapten exposure. Looking at the study overall: The variation in per-sample TCR yields arose mainly from small differences in pooled library volumes.

This chain connects TRBV3-1 to TRBJ1-6; no clear D gene. Sequenced here: whole blood, sampled in connection with sensitization to the hapten diphenylcyclopropenone (DPC). This clonotype was obtained from a woman in her fifties or sixties with alopecia areata. Some clones in this sample may be carry-over from other donors' samples. The CDR3 DNA follows: TGTGCCAGCAGCTACAACGGCCAGATCGATTCACCCCTCCACTTT. This codes for CASSYNGQIDSPLHF.